This T cell receptor (beta chain) originates from a study of radiotherapy plus CTLA-4 blockade in lung cancer. On the study more broadly: Disease control reached 30% to 35%, with objective responses in approximately 17%.

Study observations and caveats: Expansion in blood of tumor-derived TCR clones was seen after radiotherapy plus ipilimumab. With interferon-beta, early dynamics of blood T cell clones were reported to best predict response.

There are a few counts of this clone. The antigen is not known. People whose metastatic non-small-cell lung cancer was chemo-refractory got focal radiation along with CTLA-4 blockade by ipilimumab. The repertoire was sequenced with immunoSEQ multiplex PCR; TCRdb's copy has only in-frame clones and lacks some. Here the sample spans some 67,000 clones, about 72% being singletons. Here the sequenced sample was peripheral blood, taken from a patient treated with radiotherapy plus ipilimumab. The sequence was collected from a human donor with non-small cell lung cancer whose response to radiotherapy plus ipilimumab could not be evaluated. Some clones in this sample may be carry-over from other donors' samples.

CDR3: CASSVMEDTIYF. The DNA of the CDR3 is TGTGCCAGCAGTGTGATGGAGGACACCATATATTTT. The rearrangement links TRBV2 to TRBJ1-3; D gene unclear. CDR3 length: 12 residues. Germline V gene lookup returns CDR1 SNHLY and CDR2 FYNNEI. V lost 4 bases and J 8 bases, leaving 9 bases between the germline ends. Based on the CDR3 plus reference TRBV2 and TRBJ1-3, the full variable domain is EPEVTQTPSHQVTQMGQEVILRCVPISNHLYFYWYRQILGQKVEFLVSFYNNEISEKSEIFDDQFSVERPDGSNFTLKIRSTKLEDSAMYFCASSVMEDTIYFGEGSWLTVV.